This T cell receptor beta chain was recovered during a study of CXCR3-negative and CXCR3-positive naive CD8 T cells. Libraries of TRB cDNA were made by 5' RACE and carried UMIs. TCRdb reworked the 5' RACE reads into one entry per CDR3 protein, no DNA. The record lists 50,000 to 65,000 distinct CDR3 sequences, of which the ten most abundant hold 23%. The receptor was derived from a human donor in good health. Some clones in this sample may be carry-over from other donors' samples. The material sequenced was memory CD8+ T cells from blood.

The CDR3 sequence: CASRLGQGLSYEQYF. The rearrangement links TRBV28 to TRBJ2-7; TCRdb calls TRBD1, which cannot be checked without DNA. The germline V gene has CDR1 MDHEN and CDR2 SYDVKM. This CDR3 spans 15 amino acids.